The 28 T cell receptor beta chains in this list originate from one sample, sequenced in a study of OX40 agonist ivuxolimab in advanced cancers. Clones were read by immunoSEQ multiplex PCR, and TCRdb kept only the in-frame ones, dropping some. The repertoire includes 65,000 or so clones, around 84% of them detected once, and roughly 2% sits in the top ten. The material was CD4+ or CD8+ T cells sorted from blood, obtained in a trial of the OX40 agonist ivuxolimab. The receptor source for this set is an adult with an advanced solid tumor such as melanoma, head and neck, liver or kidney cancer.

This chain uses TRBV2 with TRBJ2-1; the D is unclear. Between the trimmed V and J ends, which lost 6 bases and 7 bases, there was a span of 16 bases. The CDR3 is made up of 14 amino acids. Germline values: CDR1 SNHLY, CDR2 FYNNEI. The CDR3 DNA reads TGTGCCAGCAGCCTCACCGCCTTCCGGAATGAGCAGTTCTTC. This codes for CASSLTAFRNEQFF.

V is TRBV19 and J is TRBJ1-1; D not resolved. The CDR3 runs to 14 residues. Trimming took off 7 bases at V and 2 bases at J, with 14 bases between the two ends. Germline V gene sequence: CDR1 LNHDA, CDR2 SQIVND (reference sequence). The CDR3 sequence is CASTTRFGNTEAFF. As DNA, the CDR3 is TGTGCCAGTACCACTCGGTTCGGAAACACTGAAGCTTTCTTT. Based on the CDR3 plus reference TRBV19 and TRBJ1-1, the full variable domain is DGGITQSPKYLFRKEGQNVTLSCEQNLNHDAMYWYRQDPGQGLRLIYYSQIVNDFQKGDIAEGYSVSREKKESFPLTVTSAQKNPTAFYLCASTTRFGNTEAFFGQGTRLTVV.

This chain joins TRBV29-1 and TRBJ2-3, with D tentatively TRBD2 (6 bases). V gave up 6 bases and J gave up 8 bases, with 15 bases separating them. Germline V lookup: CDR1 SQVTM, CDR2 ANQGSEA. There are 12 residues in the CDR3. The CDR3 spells CSVLGTPGTQYF. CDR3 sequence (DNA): TGCAGCGTCCTGGGGACTCCCGGTACGCAGTATTTT.

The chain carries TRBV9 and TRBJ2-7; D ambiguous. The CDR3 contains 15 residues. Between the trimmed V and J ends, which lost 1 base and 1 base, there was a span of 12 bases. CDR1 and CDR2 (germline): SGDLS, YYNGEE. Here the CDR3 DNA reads TGTGCCAGCAGCGTAAGTACGGGCGCTTCCTACGAGCAGTACTTC. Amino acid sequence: CASSVSTGASYEQYF.

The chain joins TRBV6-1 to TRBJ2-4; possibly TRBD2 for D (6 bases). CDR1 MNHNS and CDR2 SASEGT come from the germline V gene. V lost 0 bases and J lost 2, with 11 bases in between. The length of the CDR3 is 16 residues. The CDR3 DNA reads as TGTGCCAGCAGTGAAGCGGAGGGGAGGACCAAAAACATTCAGTACTTC. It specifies CASSEAEGRTKNIQYF.

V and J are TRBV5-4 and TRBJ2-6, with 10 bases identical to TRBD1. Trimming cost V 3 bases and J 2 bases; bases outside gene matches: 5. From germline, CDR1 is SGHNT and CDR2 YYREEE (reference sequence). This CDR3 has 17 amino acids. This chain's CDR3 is CASSSGTGAPGANVLTF. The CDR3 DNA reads TGTGCCAGCAGCTCCGGGACAGGGGCTCCTGGGGCCAACGTCCTGACTTTC.

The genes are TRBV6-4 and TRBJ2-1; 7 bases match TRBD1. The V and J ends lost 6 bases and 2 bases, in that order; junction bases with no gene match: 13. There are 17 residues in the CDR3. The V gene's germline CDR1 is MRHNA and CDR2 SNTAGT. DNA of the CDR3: TGTGCCAGCAGGGACAGTTTACAGGGGCGGCCCTACAATGAGCAGTTCTTC. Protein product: CASRDSLQGRPYNEQFF.

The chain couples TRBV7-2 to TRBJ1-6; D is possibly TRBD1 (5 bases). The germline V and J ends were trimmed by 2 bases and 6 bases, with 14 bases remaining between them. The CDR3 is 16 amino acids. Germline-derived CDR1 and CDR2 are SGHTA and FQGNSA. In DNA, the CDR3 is TGTGCCAGCAGCTTATTCTGGGGCCGATCTAATTCACCCCTCCACTTT. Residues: CASSLFWGRSNSPLHF.

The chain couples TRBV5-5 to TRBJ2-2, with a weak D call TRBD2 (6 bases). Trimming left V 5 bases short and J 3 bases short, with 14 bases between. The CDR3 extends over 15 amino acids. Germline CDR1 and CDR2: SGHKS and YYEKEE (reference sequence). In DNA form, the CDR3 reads TGTGCCAGCAGTCTCCTAGCGACGGACACCGGGGAGCTGTTTTTT. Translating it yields CASSLLATDTGELFF.

CDR3 DNA sequence: TGTGCCACAAGGGGGTCGGGGAAGAATCAGCCCCAGCATTTT. It translates to CATRGSGKNQPQHF. The rearrangement uses TRBV5-3 and TRBJ1-5; perhaps TRBD1 as D (6 bases). TRBV5-3 is reported as an ORF; its role is uncertain. The CDR3 runs to 14 residues. V lost 9 bases and J lost 4, with 17 bases in between.

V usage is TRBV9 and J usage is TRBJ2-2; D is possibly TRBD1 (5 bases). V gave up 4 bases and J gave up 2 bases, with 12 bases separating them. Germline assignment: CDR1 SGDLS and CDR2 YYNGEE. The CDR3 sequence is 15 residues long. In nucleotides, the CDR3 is TGTGCCAGCAGCATTCAACAGGTTAACACCGGGGAGCTGTTTTTT. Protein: CASSIQQVNTGELFF.

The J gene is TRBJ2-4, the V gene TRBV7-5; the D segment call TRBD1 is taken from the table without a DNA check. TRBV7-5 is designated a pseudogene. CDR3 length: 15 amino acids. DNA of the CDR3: TGTGCCAGAAGCTTAAGGGGACAGGGACGAAACATTCAGTACTTC. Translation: CARSLRGQGRNIQYF.

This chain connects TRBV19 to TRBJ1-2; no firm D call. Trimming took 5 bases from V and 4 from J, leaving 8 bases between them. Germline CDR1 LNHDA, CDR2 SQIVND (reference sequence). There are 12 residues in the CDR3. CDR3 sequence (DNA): TGTGCCAGTAGTTCCAGTCTCTATGGCTACACCTTC. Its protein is CASSSSLYGYTF. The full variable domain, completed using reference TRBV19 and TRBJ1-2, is DGGITQSPKYLFRKEGQNVTLSCEQNLNHDAMYWYRQDPGQGLRLIYYSQIVNDFQKGDIAEGYSVSREKKESFPLTVTSAQKNPTAFYLCASSSSLYGYTFGSGTRLTVV.

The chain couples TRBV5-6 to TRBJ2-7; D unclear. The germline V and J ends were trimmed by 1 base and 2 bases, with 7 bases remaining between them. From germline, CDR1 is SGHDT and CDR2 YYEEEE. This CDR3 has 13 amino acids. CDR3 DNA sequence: TGTGCCAGCAGCTTGAGCAGTACCTACGAGCAGTACTTC. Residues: CASSLSSTYEQYF.

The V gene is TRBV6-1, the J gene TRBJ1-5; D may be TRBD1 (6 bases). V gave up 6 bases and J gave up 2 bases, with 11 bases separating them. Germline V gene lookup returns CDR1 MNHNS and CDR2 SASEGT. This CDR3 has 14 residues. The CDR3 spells CASRMSGGNQPQHF. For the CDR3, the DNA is TGTGCCAGCAGGATGTCAGGGGGCAATCAGCCCCAGCATTTT.

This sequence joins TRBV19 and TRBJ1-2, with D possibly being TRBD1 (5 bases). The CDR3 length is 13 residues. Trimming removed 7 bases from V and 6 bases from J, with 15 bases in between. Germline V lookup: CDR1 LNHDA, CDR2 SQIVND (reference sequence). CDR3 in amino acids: CASNPTGFDGYTF. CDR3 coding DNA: TGTGCCAGTAACCCTACAGGTTTCGATGGCTACACCTTC.

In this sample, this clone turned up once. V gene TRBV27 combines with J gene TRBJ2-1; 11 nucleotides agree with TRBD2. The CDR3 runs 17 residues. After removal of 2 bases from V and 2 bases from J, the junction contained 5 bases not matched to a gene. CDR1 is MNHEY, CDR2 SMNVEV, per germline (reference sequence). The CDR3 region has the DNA TGTGCCAGCAGTTTACAAGCGGGACTAGCGGCCTACAATGAGCAGTTCTTC. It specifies CASSLQAGLAAYNEQFF.

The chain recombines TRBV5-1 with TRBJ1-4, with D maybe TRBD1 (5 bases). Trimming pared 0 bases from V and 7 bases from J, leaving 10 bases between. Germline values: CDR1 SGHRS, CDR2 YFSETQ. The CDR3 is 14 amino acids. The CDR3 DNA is TGCGCCAGCAGCTTGGGGGCAGGGCTTGAAAAACTGTTTTTT. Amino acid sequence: CASSLGAGLEKLFF. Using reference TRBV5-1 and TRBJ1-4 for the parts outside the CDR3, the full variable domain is KAGVTQTPRYLIKTRGQQVTLSCSPISGHRSVSWYQQTPGQGLQFLFEYFSETQRNKGNFPGRFSGRQFSNSRSEMNVSTLELGDSALYLCASSLGAGLEKLFFGSGTQLSVL.

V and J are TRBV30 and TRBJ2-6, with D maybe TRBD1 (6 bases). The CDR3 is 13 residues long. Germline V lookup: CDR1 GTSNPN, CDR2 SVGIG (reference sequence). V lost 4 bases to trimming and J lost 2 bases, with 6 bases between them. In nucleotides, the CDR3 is TGTGCCTGGAACAGGGCTGGGGCCAACGTCCTGACTTTC. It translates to CAWNRAGANVLTF. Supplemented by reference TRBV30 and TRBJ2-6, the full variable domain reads SQTIHQWPATLVQPVGSPLSLECTVEGTSNPNLYWYRQAAGRGLQLLFYSVGIGQISSEVPQNLSASRPQDRQFILSSKKLLLSDSGFYLCAWNRAGANVLTFGAGSRLTVL.

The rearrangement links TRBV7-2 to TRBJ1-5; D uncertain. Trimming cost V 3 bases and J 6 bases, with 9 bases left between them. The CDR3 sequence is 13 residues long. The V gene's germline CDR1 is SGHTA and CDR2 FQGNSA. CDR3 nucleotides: TGTGCCAGCAGCTTGAGCGGCGGTCAGCCCCAGCATTTT. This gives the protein CASSLSGGQPQHF.

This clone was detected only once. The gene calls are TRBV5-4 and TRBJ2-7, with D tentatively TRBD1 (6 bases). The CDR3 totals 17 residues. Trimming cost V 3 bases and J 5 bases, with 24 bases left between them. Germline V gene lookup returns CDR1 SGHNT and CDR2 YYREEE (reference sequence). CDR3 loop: CASSSPYTGPLNHEQYF. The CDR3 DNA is TGTGCCAGCAGCTCCCCTTATACAGGGCCCCTCAACCACGAGCAGTACTTC.

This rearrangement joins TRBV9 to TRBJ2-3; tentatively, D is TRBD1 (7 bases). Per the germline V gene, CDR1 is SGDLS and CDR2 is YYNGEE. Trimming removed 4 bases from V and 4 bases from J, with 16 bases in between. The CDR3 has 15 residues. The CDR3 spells CASSTPGGGADTQYF. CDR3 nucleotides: TGTGCCAGCAGCACGCCTGGAGGGGGCGCAGATACGCAGTATTTT.

CDR3 protein: CASTLTGGNTEAFF. CDR3 nucleotide sequence: TGTGCCAGCACCCTGACAGGAGGGAACACTGAAGCTTTCTTT. The gene calls are TRBV6-5 and TRBJ1-1, with D perhaps TRBD1 (6 bases). The germline V gene has CDR1 MNHEY and CDR2 SVGAGI. CDR3 length: 14 residues. Trimming shortened V by 7 bases and J by 1 base, and 13 bases separated the two germline ends.

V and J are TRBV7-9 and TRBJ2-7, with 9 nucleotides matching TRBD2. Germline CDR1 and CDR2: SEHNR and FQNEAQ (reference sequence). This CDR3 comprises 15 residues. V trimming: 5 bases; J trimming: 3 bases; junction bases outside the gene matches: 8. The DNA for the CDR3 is TGTGCCAGCAGCCCCCCGCGGGGGGGGGTCTACGAGCAGTACTTC. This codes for CASSPPRGGVYEQYF. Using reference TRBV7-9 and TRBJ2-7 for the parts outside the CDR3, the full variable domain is DTGVSQNPRHKITKRGQNVTFRCDPISEHNRLYWYRQTLGQGPEFLTYFQNEAQLEKSRLLSDRFSAERPKGSFSTLEIQRTEQGDSAMYLCASSPPRGGVYEQYFGPGTRLTVT.

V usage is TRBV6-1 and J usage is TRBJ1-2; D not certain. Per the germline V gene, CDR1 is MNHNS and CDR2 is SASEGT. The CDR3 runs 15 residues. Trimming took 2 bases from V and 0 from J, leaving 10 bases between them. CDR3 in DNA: TGTGCCAGCAGTGAACGAACAGCCTCTAACTATGGCTACACCTTC. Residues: CASSERTASNYGYTF.

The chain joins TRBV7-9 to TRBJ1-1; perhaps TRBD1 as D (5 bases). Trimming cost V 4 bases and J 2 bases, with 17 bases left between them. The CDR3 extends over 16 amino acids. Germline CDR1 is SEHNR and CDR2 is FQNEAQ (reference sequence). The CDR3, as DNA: TGTGCCAGCAGCTCTAGAGCGGTGGGGCATAACACTGAAGCTTTCTTT. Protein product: CASSSRAVGHNTEAFF. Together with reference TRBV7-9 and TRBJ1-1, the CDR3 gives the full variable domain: DTGVSQNPRHKITKRGQNVTFRCDPISEHNRLYWYRQTLGQGPEFLTYFQNEAQLEKSRLLSDRFSAERPKGSFSTLEIQRTEQGDSAMYLCASSSRAVGHNTEAFFGQGTRLTVV.

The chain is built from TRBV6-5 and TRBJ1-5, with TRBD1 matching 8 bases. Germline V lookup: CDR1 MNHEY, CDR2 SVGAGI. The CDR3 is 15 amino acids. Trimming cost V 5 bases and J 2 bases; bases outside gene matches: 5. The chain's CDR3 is CASSPDRVGNQPQHF. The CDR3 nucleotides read TGTGCCAGCAGTCCGGACAGGGTGGGCAATCAGCCCCAGCATTTT.

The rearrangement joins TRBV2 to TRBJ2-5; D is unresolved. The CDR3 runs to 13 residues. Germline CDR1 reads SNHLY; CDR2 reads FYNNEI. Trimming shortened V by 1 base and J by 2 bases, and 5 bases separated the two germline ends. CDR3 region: CASSEGAQETQYF. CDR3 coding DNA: TGTGCCAGCAGTGAAGGGGCTCAAGAGACCCAGTACTTC. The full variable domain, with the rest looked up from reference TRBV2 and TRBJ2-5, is EPEVTQTPSHQVTQMGQEVILRCVPISNHLYFYWYRQILGQKVEFLVSFYNNEISEKSEIFDDQFSVERPDGSNFTLKIRSTKLEDSAMYFCASSEGAQETQYFGPGTRLLVL.